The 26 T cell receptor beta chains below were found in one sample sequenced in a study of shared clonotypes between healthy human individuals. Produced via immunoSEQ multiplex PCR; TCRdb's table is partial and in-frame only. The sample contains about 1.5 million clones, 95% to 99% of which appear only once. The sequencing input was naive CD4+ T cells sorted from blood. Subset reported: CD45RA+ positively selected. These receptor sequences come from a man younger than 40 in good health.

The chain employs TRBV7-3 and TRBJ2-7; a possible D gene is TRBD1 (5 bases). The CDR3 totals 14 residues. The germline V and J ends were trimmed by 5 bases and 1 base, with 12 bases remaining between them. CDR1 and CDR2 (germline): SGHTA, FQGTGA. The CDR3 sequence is CASSRSTDSYEQYF. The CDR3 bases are TGTGCCAGCAGCCGATCGACAGATTCCTACGAGCAGTACTTC.

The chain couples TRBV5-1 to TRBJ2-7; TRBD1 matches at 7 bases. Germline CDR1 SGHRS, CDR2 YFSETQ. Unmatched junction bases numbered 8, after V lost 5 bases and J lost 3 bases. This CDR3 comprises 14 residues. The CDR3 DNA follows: TGCGCCAGCAGTCAAACAGGGGCCGACTACGAGCAGTACTTC. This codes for CASSQTGADYEQYF. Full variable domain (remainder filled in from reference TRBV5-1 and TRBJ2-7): KAGVTQTPRYLIKTRGQQVTLSCSPISGHRSVSWYQQTPGQGLQFLFEYFSETQRNKGNFPGRFSGRQFSNSRSEMNVSTLELGDSALYLCASSQTGADYEQYFGPGTRLTVT.

The DNA for the CDR3 is TGCGCCAGCAGCCCACTCCACGGGCAGGGCGAGCAGTTCTTC. It codes for CASSPLHGQGEQFF. The chain recombines TRBV5-1 with TRBJ2-1, with D perhaps TRBD1 (5 bases). Trimming stripped 4 bases from V and 10 bases from J, with 18 bases between. The CDR3 covers 14 residues. The germline CDR1 and CDR2 sequences are SGHRS and YFSETQ. Combining the CDR3 with reference TRBV5-1 and TRBJ2-1 gives the whole variable domain KAGVTQTPRYLIKTRGQQVTLSCSPISGHRSVSWYQQTPGQGLQFLFEYFSETQRNKGNFPGRFSGRQFSNSRSEMNVSTLELGDSALYLCASSPLHGQGEQFFGPGTRLTVL.

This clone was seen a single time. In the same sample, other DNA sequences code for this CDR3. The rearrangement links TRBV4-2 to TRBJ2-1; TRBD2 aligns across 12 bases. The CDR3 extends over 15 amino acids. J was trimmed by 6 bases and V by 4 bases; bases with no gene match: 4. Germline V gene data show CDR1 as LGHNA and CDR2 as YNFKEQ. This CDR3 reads CASSLGLAGSNEQFF. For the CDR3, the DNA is TGTGCCAGCAGCCTGGGACTAGCGGGTAGCAATGAGCAGTTCTTC.

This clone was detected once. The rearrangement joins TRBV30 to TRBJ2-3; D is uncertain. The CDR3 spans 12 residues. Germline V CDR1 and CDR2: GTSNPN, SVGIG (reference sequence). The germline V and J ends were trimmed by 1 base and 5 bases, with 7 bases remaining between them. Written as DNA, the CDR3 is TGTGCCTGGAGTGAATCGGGAGATACGCAGTATTTT. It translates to CAWSESGDTQYF.

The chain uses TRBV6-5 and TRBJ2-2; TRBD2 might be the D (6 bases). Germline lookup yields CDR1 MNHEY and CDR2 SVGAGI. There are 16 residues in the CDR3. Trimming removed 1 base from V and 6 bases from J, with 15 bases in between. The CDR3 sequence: CASSYFALAGAGELFF. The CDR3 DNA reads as TGTGCCAGCAGTTACTTCGCACTAGCTGGCGCCGGGGAGCTGTTTTTT.

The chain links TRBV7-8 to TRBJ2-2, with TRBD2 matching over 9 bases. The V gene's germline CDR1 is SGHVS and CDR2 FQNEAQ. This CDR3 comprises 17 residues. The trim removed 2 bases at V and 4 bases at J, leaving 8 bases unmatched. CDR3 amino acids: CASSLRREGRSTGELFF. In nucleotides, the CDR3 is TGTGCCAGCAGCTTACGGCGGGAGGGCCGGAGCACCGGGGAGCTGTTTTTT.

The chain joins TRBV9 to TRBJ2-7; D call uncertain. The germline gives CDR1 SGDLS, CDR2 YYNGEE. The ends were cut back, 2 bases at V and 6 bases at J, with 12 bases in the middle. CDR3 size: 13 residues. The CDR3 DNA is TGTGCCAGCAGCGTGCAGTCGTGGGGCGAGCAGTACTTC. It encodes CASSVQSWGEQYF.

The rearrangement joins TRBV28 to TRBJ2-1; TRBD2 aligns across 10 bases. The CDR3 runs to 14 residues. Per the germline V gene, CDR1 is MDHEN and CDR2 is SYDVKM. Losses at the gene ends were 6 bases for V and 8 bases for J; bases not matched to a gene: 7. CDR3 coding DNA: TGTGCCAGCAGAGGTAGCGGGAGGCGGGATGAGCAGTTCTTC. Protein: CASRGSGRRDEQFF.

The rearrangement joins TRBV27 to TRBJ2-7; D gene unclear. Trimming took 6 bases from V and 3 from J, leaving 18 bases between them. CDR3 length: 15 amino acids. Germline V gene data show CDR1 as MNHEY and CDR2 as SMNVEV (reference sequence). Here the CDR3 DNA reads TGTGCCAGCAGGCCCACCGGGCTTCCCCTCTACGAGCAGTACTTC. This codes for CASRPTGLPLYEQYF.

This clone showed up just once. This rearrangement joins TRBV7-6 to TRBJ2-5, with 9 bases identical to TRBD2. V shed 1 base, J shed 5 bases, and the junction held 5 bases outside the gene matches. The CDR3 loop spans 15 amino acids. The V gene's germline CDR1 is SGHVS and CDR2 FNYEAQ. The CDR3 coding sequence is TGTGCCAGCAGCTTAGAGGATAGCGGGAGTGAGACCCAGTACTTC. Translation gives CASSLEDSGSETQYF.

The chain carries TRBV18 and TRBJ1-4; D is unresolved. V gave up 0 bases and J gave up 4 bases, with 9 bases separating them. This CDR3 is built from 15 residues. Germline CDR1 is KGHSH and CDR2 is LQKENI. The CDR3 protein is CASSPPVGINEKLFF. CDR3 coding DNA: TGTGCCAGCTCACCACCAGTCGGGATTAATGAAAAACTGTTTTTT.

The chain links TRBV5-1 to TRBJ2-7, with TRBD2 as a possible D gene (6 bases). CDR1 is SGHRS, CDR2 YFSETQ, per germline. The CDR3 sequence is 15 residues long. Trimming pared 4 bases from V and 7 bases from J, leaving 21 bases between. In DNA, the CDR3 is TGCGCCAGCAGCGATATCTTCGGGACGGCGGGGGAGCAGTACTTC. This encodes CASSDIFGTAGEQYF.

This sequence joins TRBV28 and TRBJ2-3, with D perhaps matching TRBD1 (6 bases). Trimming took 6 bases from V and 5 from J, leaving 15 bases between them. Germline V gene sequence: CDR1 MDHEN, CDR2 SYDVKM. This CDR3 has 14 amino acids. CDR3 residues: CASRRDTHRDTQYF. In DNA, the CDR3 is TGTGCCAGCAGACGGGACACCCATCGAGATACGCAGTATTTT.

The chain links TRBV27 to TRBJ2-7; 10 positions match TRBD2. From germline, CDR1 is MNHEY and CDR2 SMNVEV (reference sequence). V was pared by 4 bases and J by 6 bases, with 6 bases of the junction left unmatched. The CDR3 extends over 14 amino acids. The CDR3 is CASSWSSGSVEQYF. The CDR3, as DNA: TGTGCCAGCAGTTGGTCTAGCGGGAGTGTCGAGCAGTACTTC.

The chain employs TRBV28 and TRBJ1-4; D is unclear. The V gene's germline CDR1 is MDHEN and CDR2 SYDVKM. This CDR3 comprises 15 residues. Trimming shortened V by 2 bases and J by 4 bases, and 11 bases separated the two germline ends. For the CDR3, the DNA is TGTGCCAGCAGTTTAGCGGGGAAGAGTAATGAAAAACTGTTTTTT. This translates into CASSLAGKSNEKLFF.

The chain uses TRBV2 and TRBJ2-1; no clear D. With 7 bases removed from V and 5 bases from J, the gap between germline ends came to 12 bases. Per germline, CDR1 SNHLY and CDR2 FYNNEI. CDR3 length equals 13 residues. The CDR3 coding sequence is TGTGCCAGCACCCCTCTCCGGGACAATGAGCAGTTCTTC. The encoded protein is CASTPLRDNEQFF.

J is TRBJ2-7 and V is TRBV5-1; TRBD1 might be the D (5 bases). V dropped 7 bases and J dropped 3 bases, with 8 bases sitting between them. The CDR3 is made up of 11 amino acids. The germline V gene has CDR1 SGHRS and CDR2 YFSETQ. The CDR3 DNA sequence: TGCGCCAGCGGGGCAGGCTACGAGCAGTACTTC. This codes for CASGAGYEQYF.

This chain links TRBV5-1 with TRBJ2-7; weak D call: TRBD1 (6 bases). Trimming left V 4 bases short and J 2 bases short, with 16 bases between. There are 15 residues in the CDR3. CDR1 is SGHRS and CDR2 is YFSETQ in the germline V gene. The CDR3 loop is CASSANRDITYEQYF. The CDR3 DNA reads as TGCGCCAGCAGCGCGAACCGGGACATTACCTACGAGCAGTACTTC. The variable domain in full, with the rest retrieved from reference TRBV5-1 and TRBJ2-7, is KAGVTQTPRYLIKTRGQQVTLSCSPISGHRSVSWYQQTPGQGLQFLFEYFSETQRNKGNFPGRFSGRQFSNSRSEMNVSTLELGDSALYLCASSANRDITYEQYFGPGTRLTVT.

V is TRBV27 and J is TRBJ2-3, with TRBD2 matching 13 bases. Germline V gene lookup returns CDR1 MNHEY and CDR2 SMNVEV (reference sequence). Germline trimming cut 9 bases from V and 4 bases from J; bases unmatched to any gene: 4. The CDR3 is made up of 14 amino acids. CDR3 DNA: TGTGCCAGTGGGGGACTAGCGGGACCAGATACGCAGTATTTT. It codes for CASGGLAGPDTQYF.

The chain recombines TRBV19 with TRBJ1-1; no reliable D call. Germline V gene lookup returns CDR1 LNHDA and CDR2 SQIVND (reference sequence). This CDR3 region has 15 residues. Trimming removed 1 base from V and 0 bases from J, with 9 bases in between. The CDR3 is CASSIGLTVNTEAFF. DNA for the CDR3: TGTGCCAGTAGTATAGGTTTGACGGTGAACACTGAAGCTTTCTTT.

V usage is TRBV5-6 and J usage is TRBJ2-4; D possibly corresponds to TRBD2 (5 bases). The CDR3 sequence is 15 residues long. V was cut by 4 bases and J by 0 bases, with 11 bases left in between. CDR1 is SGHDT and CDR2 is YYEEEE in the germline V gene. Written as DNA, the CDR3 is TGTGCCAGCAGCACGGACGGACTAGCCAAAAACATTCAGTACTTC. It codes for CASSTDGLAKNIQYF.

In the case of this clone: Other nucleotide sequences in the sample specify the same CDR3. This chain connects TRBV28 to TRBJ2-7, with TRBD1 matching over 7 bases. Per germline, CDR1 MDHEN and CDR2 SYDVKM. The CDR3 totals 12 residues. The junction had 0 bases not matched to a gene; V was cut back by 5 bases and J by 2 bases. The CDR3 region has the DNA TGTGCCAGCAGTCAGGGGGCCTACGAGCAGTACTTC. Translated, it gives CASSQGAYEQYF.

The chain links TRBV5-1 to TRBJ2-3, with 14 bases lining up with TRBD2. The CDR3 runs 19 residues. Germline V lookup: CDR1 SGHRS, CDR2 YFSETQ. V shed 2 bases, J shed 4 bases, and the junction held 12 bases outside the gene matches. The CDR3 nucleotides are TGCGCCAGCAGCTTCCCTAGACTAGCGGGAGGGTCTGGAGCAGATACGCAGTATTTT. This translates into CASSFPRLAGGSGADTQYF.

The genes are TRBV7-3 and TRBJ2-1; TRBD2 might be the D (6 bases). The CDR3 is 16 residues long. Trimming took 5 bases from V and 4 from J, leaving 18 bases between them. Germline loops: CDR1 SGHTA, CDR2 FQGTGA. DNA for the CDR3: TGTGCCAGCAGCCCATTAGCGGAGTGGACATACAATGAGCAGTTCTTC. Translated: CASSPLAEWTYNEQFF.

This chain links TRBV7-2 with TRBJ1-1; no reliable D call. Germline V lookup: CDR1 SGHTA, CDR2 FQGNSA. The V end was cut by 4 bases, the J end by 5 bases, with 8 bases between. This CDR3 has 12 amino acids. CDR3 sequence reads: CASSSQRTEAFF. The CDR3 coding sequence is TGTGCCAGCAGCTCCCAGAGGACTGAAGCTTTCTTT. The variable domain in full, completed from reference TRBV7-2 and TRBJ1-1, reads GAGVSQSPSNKVTEKGKDVELRCDPISGHTALYWYRQSLGQGLEFLIYFQGNSAPDKSGLPSDRFSAERTGGSVSTLTIQRTQQEDSAVYLCASSSQRTEAFFGQGTRLTVV.